This T cell receptor (beta chain) was profiled in a study of cytomegalovirus exposure and HLA in healthy donors. Findings and caveats of the study: HLA alleles were associated with 15,000 to 20,000 TCR beta sequences in a later analysis at 0.05 false discovery rate.

There are a few counts of this clone. The antigen remains unidentified. Germline loops: CDR1 KGHSH, CDR2 LQKENI. CDR3 length: 14 amino acids. V was shortened by 6 bases and J by 3 bases, with 15 bases between the two germline ends. The study ran its PCR with 60 Vbeta and 13 Jbeta primers. Clones were sequenced by immunoSEQ multiplex PCR, and TCRdb holds only the in-frame ones, with some missing. This table has about 210,000 clones, more than 70% appearing once. V and J are TRBV18 and TRBJ2-7; D unresolved. This receptor was identified in a boy between 5 and 17 years old in good health and CMV-seronegative. The specimen was PBMCs. In nucleotides, the CDR3 is TGTGCCAGCTCCCCCGGAGACGGAGACTACGAGCAGTACTTC. Its translation: CASSPGDGDYEQYF.